This entry lists 10 T cell receptor beta chains sequenced from one sample in a study of T cell responses to AZD1222 COVID-19 vaccine. Clones were read by immunoSEQ multiplex PCR, and TCRdb kept only the in-frame ones, dropping some. The sample has about 130,000 clones; roughly 91% are singletons. The specimen comprised peripheral blood, sampled on day 0 of MenACWY control vaccination. Receptors were obtained from an adult in good health.

This chain joins TRBV7-9 and TRBJ1-5, with D perhaps matching TRBD1 (5 bases). From germline, CDR1 is SEHNR and CDR2 FQNEAQ (reference sequence). This CDR3 region has 17 residues. V dropped 0 bases and J dropped 2 bases, with 14 bases sitting between them. CDR3 protein: CASSLAGDIWGNQPQHF. The CDR3 region has the DNA TGTGCCAGCAGCTTAGCGGGGGATATTTGGGGCAATCAGCCCCAGCATTTT.

CDR3 in DNA: TGTGCCAGCAGTGAAGGGACAGGCACGAACACCGGGGAGCTGTTTTTT. Translated: CASSEGTGTNTGELFF. The chain employs TRBV25-1 and TRBJ2-2; 8 bases are a match to TRBD1. Trimming took 2 bases from V and 0 from J; bases not matched to a gene: 2. The CDR3 is 16 residues long. Germline CDR1 reads MGHDK; CDR2 reads SYGVNS.

This chain uses TRBV29-1 with TRBJ1-1, with D perhaps TRBD1 (6 bases). The CDR3 extends over 13 amino acids. Per the germline V gene, CDR1 is SQVTM and CDR2 is ANQGSEA. V lost 2 bases and J 1 base, leaving 8 bases between the germline ends. The CDR3 coding sequence is TGCAGCGTTGAAAGACAGGAGAACACTGAAGCTTTCTTT. The encoded protein is CSVERQENTEAFF.

The rearrangement uses TRBV11-2 and TRBJ1-1; tentative D call: TRBD1 (5 bases). Per the germline V gene, CDR1 is SGHAT and CDR2 is FQNNGV. The CDR3 length is 13 residues. Trimming took 5 bases from V and 3 from J, leaving 10 bases between them. The CDR3 DNA reads as TGTGCCAGCAGCCAGGGTGCGGACACTGAAGCTTTCTTT. Protein: CASSQGADTEAFF.

The J gene is TRBJ2-3, the V gene TRBV2; D is unresolved. Germline CDR1 is SNHLY and CDR2 is FYNNEI. This CDR3 region has 16 residues. The V end was cut by 3 bases, the J end by 0 bases, with 13 bases between. CDR3 bases: TGTGCCAGCAGTGACGTTGTCAGAACTAGCACAGATACGCAGTATTTT. It yields the protein CASSDVVRTSTDTQYF. Based on the CDR3 plus reference TRBV2 and TRBJ2-3, the full variable domain is EPEVTQTPSHQVTQMGQEVILRCVPISNHLYFYWYRQILGQKVEFLVSFYNNEISEKSEIFDDQFSVERPDGSNFTLKIRSTKLEDSAMYFCASSDVVRTSTDTQYFGPGTRLTVL.

The genes are TRBV29-1 and TRBJ2-2; no clear D. The CDR3 covers 13 residues. V gave up 3 bases and J gave up 4 bases, with 9 bases separating them. Looked up from germline, CDR1 is SQVTM and CDR2 is ANQGSEA. The CDR3: CSVDPRGTGELFF. The DNA for the CDR3 is TGCAGCGTTGACCCCCGAGGCACCGGGGAGCTGTTTTTT.

This clone has just a few counts. The chain combines TRBV14 with TRBJ1-1; 10 bases are shared with TRBD1. Germline values: CDR1 SGHDN, CDR2 FVKESK. The trim removed 4 bases at V and 7 bases at J, leaving 6 bases unmatched. This CDR3 is 14 amino acids long. CDR3 coding DNA: TGTGCCAGCAGCCTGGACAGGGGGAGGGTTGAAGCTTTCTTT. Its translation is CASSLDRGRVEAFF.

The rearrangement links TRBV7-3 to TRBJ1-3; TRBD1 is a possible D gene (6 bases). V lost 0 bases and J 4 bases, leaving 10 bases between the germline ends. The CDR3 sequence is 15 residues long. Germline V gene lookup returns CDR1 SGHTA and CDR2 FQGTGA. The CDR3 is CASSLTGDRGNTIYF. CDR3 nucleotide sequence: TGTGCCAGCAGCTTAACGGGAGACAGGGGAAACACCATATATTTT.

This clone was seen only once. The rearrangement joins TRBV27 to TRBJ2-2, with TRBD2 as a possible D gene (6 bases). From germline, CDR1 is MNHEY and CDR2 SMNVEV (reference sequence). The CDR3 has 14 residues. The V and J ends lost 11 bases and 1 base respectively, with 14 bases between them. The CDR3 sequence is CAADRDLNTGELFF. CDR3 sequence (DNA): TGTGCCGCCGACCGGGACTTGAACACCGGGGAGCTGTTTTTT.

The chain carries TRBV10-2 and TRBJ2-2; D might be TRBD2 (5 bases). This CDR3 has 17 amino acids. V dropped 3 bases and J dropped 7 bases, with 21 bases sitting between them. Germline CDR1 WSHSY, CDR2 SAAADI. The chain's CDR3 is CASSDPQPYLRDGELFF. DNA for the CDR3: TGCGCCAGCAGTGACCCCCAACCTTACCTACGGGACGGGGAGCTGTTTTTT.